This note documents a single T cell receptor (beta chain) sequence. The table came from immunoSEQ multiplex PCR; TCRdb's copy has only in-frame clones and leaves some out. The sample shows 75,000 to 80,000 clones, nearly 95% of them seen only once. The sample originates from a study of OX40 agonist ivuxolimab in advanced cancers. Material: CD4+ or CD8+ T cells sorted from blood, obtained in a trial of the OX40 agonist ivuxolimab. The receptor was isolated from an adult with an advanced solid tumor such as melanoma, head and neck, liver or kidney cancer.

CDR3 in DNA: TGTGCCAGCAGGGGTGGGGAGCAGTACTTC. Encoded protein: CASRGGEQYF. This rearrangement joins TRBV6-5 to TRBJ2-7; the D is unclear. CDR1 is MNHEY and CDR2 is SVGAGI in the germline V gene. V lost 6 bases and J lost 7, with 7 bases in between. There are 10 residues in the CDR3.